The text below deals with one T cell receptor beta chain. Its antigen remains unknown. These data originate in a study of T cell repertoires in cytomegalovirus infection. Germline CDR1 SGHNT, CDR2 YENEEA. The CDR3 has 16 residues. V lost 5 bases and J lost 8; bases outside the gene matches: 10. TCRdb reprocessed the reads via MiXCR and lists one record per CDR3 protein. Of fewer than 850,000 distinct CDR3 sequences detected, 25% to 35% appear once; the ten largest clones hold over 10%. The sequence was collected from a human donor in good health (CMV status not recorded). Some clones in this sample may be carry-over from other donors' samples. The J gene is TRBJ2-1, the V gene TRBV11-3, with TRBD2 matching over 12 bases. The material sequenced was cultured CD8+ T cells from PBMCs, taken from culture after CMV antigen stimulation. The CDR3 loop reads CASSAHPSGGAHEQFF. The CDR3 coding sequence is TGTGCCAGCAGCGCCCATCCTAGCGGGGGGGCCCATGAGCAGTTCTTC. Using reference TRBV11-3 and TRBJ2-1 for the parts outside the CDR3, the full variable domain is EAGVVQSPRYKIIEKKQPVAFWCNPISGHNTLYWYLQNLGQGPELLIRYENEEAVDDSQLPKDRFSAERLKGVDSTLKIQPAELGDSAVYLCASSAHPSGGAHEQFFGPGTRLTVL.